The 19 T cell receptor beta chains given below trace back to one sample, sequenced in a study of regulatory T cells in long-lasting Graves disease. Indicated time point: persistent/refractory GD, antithyroid drugs over 5 years with positive TRAb. With RNA extracted from PBMCs as input, the TCR library was made. Arm-PCR of CDR3 regions and iRepertoire HTBI primers were the basis on which TCR beta libraries were built. One entry per CDR3 protein, called by TCRdb with MiXCR from the multiplex PCR reads. The table records over 350,000 distinct CDR3 sequences, less than 25% of them present only once. The specimen was peripheral blood mononuclear cells (PBMCs), collected when the disease was refractory, from a patient treated with antithyroid drugs. These receptors all stem from a female donor with Graves disease.

This clonotype has a handful of counts. At one of its ends the junction is not consistent with the germline gene, which may arise from a read error. This rearrangement joins TRBV7-2 to TRBJ1-6; 7 bases are a match to TRBD1. CDR1 is SGHTA, CDR2 FQGNSA, per germline. There are 14 residues in the CDR3. CDR3: CASSLEGGTVSLIF. DNA of the CDR3: TGTGCCAGCAGCTTAGAAGGGGGGACAGTGAGTCTCATTTTT.

This clonotype occurred many times. This rearrangement joins TRBV27 to TRBJ2-2; a possible D gene is TRBD1 (6 bases). The CDR3 is made up of 14 amino acids. V was pared by 4 bases and J by 1 base, with 7 bases between. Germline V gene data show CDR1 as MNHEY and CDR2 as SMNVEV (reference sequence). The CDR3 bases are TGTGCCAGCAGTTGGACAGTGAACACCGGGGAGCTGTTTTTT. Its translation: CASSWTVNTGELFF.

This clonotype was detected only a few times. The chain has TRBV9 and TRBJ2-5; the D gene could be TRBD1 or TRBD2 (5 bases each). The germline V gene encodes CDR1 SGDLS and CDR2 YYNGEE. The V and J ends lost 0 bases and 0 bases respectively, with 9 bases between them. The CDR3 is 15 residues long. DNA for the CDR3: TGTGCCAGCAGCGTAGGGGGGACCAACCAAGAGACCCAGTACTTC. It specifies CASSVGGTNQETQYF.

The V and J genes are TRBV5-1 and TRBJ2-6; 8 nucleotides match TRBD2. CDR1 SGHRS and CDR2 YFSETQ come from the germline V gene. The trim removed 1 base at V and 2 bases at J, leaving 8 bases unmatched. CDR3 length: 18 amino acids. The CDR3 protein is CASSLFSGTSAGANVLTF. CDR3 DNA sequence: TGCGCCAGCAGCTTGTTTTCCGGGACTAGTGCTGGGGCCAACGTCCTGACTTTC.

This clonotype was found many times. J is TRBJ1-4 and V is TRBV12-5; the D gene is possibly TRBD1 (5 bases). Looked up from germline, CDR1 is LGHNT and CDR2 is FRNRAP. V dropped 1 base and J dropped 4 bases, with 7 bases sitting between them. The CDR3 spans 14 residues. CDR3 in amino acids: CASGLGTSNEKLFF. The CDR3, as DNA: TGTGCTAGTGGTTTGGGGACAAGTAATGAAAAACTGTTTTTT.

This clonotype was observed many times. The chain carries TRBV2 and TRBJ2-5; TRBD1 might be the D (6 bases). V gave up 11 bases and J gave up 5 bases, with 18 bases separating them. Germline V gene lookup returns CDR1 SNHLY and CDR2 FYNNEI. CDR3 length: 13 residues. Written as DNA, the CDR3 is TGTGCCTCCCCAGGGGTCGAGCGGGAGACCCAGTACTTC. This codes for CASPGVERETQYF.

The V and J genes are TRBV7-6 and TRBJ1-1, with 7 bases fitting TRBD1. CDR3 length equals 20 residues. Germline V gives CDR1 SGHVS, CDR2 FNYEAQ. V lost 5 bases to trimming and J lost 0 bases; unmatched junction nucleotides: 21. The DNA for the CDR3 is TGTGCCAGCAGCCGCAGCTTAGGTACAAGGGACAGATCCATGAACACTGAAGCTTTCTTT. This encodes CASSRSLGTRDRSMNTEAFF.

At least ten counts were recorded for this clonotype. V gene TRBV6-2 or TRBV6-3 combines with J gene TRBJ2-7, with D perhaps matching TRBD1 or TRBD2 (6 bases each). The CDR3 loop spans 18 amino acids. Per germline, CDR1 MNHEY and CDR2 SVGEGT. V lost 0 bases and J 4 bases, leaving 22 bases between the germline ends. The CDR3 spells CASSYSPDEAGGGYEQYF. CDR3 DNA: TGTGCCAGCAGTTACTCCCCCGACGAGGCCGGGGGCGGATACGAGCAGTACTTC.

This clonotype came up many times. The rearrangement links TRBV27 to TRBJ1-1, with a weak D call TRBD1 (5 bases). The germline gives CDR1 MNHEY, CDR2 SMNVEV (reference sequence). Trimming cost V 7 bases and J 4 bases, with 13 bases left between them. The CDR3 contains 13 residues. The chain's CDR3 is CASKFGGGTEAFF. CDR3 sequence (DNA): TGTGCCAGCAAATTCGGGGGAGGCACTGAAGCTTTCTTT.

Note on this clonotype: Given a much more abundant clone one base away, this may be a read error. The chain links TRBV7-2 to TRBJ2-2; D is possibly TRBD1 or TRBD2 (5 bases each). This CDR3 is 16 amino acids long. Per the germline V gene, CDR1 is SGHTA and CDR2 is FQGNSA. The CDR3 DNA reads as TGTGCCAGCGTACTGGGGCAGGGTTGGAACACCGGGGAGCCGTTTTTT. Encoded protein: CASVLGQGWNTGEPFF.

Note on this clonotype: At one end, the junction sequence differs from germline, possibly due to a read error. This chain joins TRBV5-6 and TRBJ2-6, with D perhaps matching TRBD1 (5 bases). CDR3 length: 15 amino acids. CDR1 and CDR2 (germline): SGHDT, YYEEEE. The CDR3 sequence: CASSPGRSGANILTF. The CDR3 DNA reads TGTGCCAGCAGCCCAGGACGCTCTGGGGCCAACATCCTGACTTTC. Combining the CDR3 with reference TRBV5-6 and TRBJ2-6 gives the whole variable domain DAGVTQSPTHLIKTRGQQVTLRCSPKSGHDTVSWYQQALGQGPQFIFQYYEEEERQRGNFPDRFSGHQFPNYSSELNVNALLLGDSALYLCASSPGRSGANILTFGAGSRLTVL.

The J gene is TRBJ1-4, the V gene TRBV7-9; a weak D match, TRBD1 (5 bases). Looked up from germline, CDR1 is SEHNR and CDR2 is FQNEAQ (reference sequence). Trimming shortened V by 6 bases and J by 4 bases, and 9 bases separated the two germline ends. The CDR3 has 13 residues. This chain's CDR3 is CASSTGGNEKLFF. The DNA of the CDR3 is TGTGCCAGCAGTACCGGGGGTAATGAAAAACTGTTTTTT.

This clonotype has more than one count but fewer than ten. The chain combines TRBV7-8 with TRBJ2-7; 7 positions agree with TRBD1. The CDR3 covers 15 residues. V shed 4 bases, J shed 0 bases, and the junction held 6 bases outside the gene matches. Germline V gene sequence: CDR1 SGHVS, CDR2 FQNEAQ. The CDR3 DNA is TGTGCCAGCAGCTCGTCCGGGACAGCCTCCTACGAGCAGTACTTC. Its protein product is CASSSSGTASYEQYF.

The sample holds a few counts of this clonotype. The chain employs TRBV9 and TRBJ2-7, with 8 bases aligning to TRBD1. The CDR3 is 15 residues long. Germline CDR1 reads SGDLS; CDR2 reads YYNGEE. V shed 3 bases, J shed 2 bases, and the junction held 7 bases outside the gene matches. The DNA of the CDR3 is TGTGCCAGCAGCGCAGGACAGGGAACCACCTACGAGCAGTACTTC. Translation: CASSAGQGTTYEQYF.

The genes are TRBV7-9 and TRBJ2-7; 9 nucleotides line up with TRBD1. Germline-derived CDR1 and CDR2 are SEHNR and FQNEAQ (reference sequence). There are 20 residues in the CDR3. The V segment lost 2 bases and the J segment 3 bases; nucleotides outside the gene matches: 20. The CDR3 loop is CASSLYIWVVGQGNHYEQYF. CDR3 nucleotide sequence: TGTGCCAGCAGCTTATACATTTGGGTTGTCGGACAGGGGAATCACTACGAGCAGTACTTC.

This clonotype came up a few times. This chain joins TRBV5-1 and TRBJ2-7; 8 positions agree with TRBD1. Germline V lookup: CDR1 SGHRS, CDR2 YFSETQ. V shed 4 bases, J shed 4 bases, and the junction held 16 bases outside the gene matches. The CDR3 contains 17 residues. The CDR3 DNA sequence: TGCGCCAGCAGCCTGGTCCCAGGGGGCCTACCTCTTTACGAGCAGTACTTC. Its protein product is CASSLVPGGLPLYEQYF. Together with reference TRBV5-1 and TRBJ2-7, the CDR3 gives the full variable domain: KAGVTQTPRYLIKTRGQQVTLSCSPISGHRSVSWYQQTPGQGLQFLFEYFSETQRNKGNFPGRFSGRQFSNSRSEMNVSTLELGDSALYLCASSLVPGGLPLYEQYFGPGTRLTVT.

The J gene is TRBJ2-7, the V gene TRBV5-1, with 12 positions matching TRBD2. Trimming took 1 base from V and 3 from J; bases not matched to a gene: 8. Germline CDR1 and CDR2: SGHRS and YFSETQ. CDR3 size: 17 residues. In nucleotides, the CDR3 is TGCGCCAGCAGCTTGCGGGCGACTAGCGGGAGCTTCTACGAGCAGTACTTC. Translating it yields CASSLRATSGSFYEQYF.

The V gene is TRBV30, the J gene TRBJ1-5; D is ambiguous. This CDR3 has 14 residues. The ends were cut back, 2 bases at V and 6 bases at J, with 14 bases in the middle. CDR1 is GTSNPN, CDR2 SVGIG, per germline (reference sequence). The CDR3 DNA follows: TGTGCCTGGAGTCCCGGGTTGGTTGGTCAGCCCCAGCATTTT. This translates into CAWSPGLVGQPQHF.

This clonotype has just one count. The genes are TRBV7-9 and TRBJ1-1, with D possibly matching TRBD1 (5 bases). The V and J ends lost 5 bases and 4 bases respectively, with 17 bases between them. The CDR3 consists of 15 residues. Per the germline V gene, CDR1 is SEHNR and CDR2 is FQNEAQ (reference sequence). The chain's CDR3 is CASSQLGGFGTEAFF. The DNA for the CDR3 is TGTGCCAGCAGCCAGCTGGGGGGGTTTGGCACTGAAGCTTTCTTT.